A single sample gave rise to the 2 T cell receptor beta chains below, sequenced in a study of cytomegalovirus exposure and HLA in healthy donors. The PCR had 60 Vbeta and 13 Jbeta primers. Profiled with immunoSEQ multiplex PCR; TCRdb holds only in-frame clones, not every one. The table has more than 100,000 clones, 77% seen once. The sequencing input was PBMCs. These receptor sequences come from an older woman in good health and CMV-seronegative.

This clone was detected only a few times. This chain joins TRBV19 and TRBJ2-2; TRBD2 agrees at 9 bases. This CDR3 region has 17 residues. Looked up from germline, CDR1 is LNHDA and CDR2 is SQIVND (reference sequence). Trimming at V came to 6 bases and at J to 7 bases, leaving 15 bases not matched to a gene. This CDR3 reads CASSRGSAGGPDGELFF. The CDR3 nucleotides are TGTGCCAGTAGCCGGGGGAGTGCGGGAGGGCCTGACGGGGAGCTGTTTTTT.

CDR3 sequence: CASLTGGLYEQYF. The DNA for the CDR3 is TGTGCCTCCTTAACAGGGGGGCTCTACGAGCAGTACTTC. The rearrangement joins TRBV28 to TRBJ2-7; 8 bases fit TRBD1. Trimming took 11 bases from V and 3 from J; bases not matched to a gene: 9. The length of the CDR3 is 13 residues. Germline V lookup: CDR1 MDHEN, CDR2 SYDVKM.